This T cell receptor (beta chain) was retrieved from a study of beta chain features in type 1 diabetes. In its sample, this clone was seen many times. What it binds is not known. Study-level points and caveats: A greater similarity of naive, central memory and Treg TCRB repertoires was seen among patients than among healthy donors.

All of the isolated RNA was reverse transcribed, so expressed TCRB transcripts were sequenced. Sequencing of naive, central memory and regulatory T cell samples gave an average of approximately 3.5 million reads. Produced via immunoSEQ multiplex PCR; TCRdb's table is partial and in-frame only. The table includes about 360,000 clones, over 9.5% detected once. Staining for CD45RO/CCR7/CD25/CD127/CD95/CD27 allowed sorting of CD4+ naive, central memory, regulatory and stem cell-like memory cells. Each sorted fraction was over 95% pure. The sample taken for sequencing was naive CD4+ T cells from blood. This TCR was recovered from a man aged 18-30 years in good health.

The DNA for the CDR3 is TGCAGTGCTGAGGACACAGATACGCAGTATTTT. Its protein is CSAEDTDTQYF. The chain links TRBV20-1 to TRBJ2-3, with no clear D. V was clipped by 5 bases and J by 2 bases, with 5 bases between them. The CDR3 covers 11 residues. CDR1 and CDR2 from the germline V gene are DFQATT and SNEGSKA (reference sequence).